The source of this T cell receptor (beta chain) is a study of beta chain features in type 1 diabetes. Notes on the study in general: Among patients with Type 1 diabetes, TCRB CDR3s were moderately but significantly shorter in every one of the four CD4+ subsets.

Since all of the isolated RNA was reverse transcribed, expressed TCRB transcripts were what got sequenced. The repertoire was sequenced with immunoSEQ multiplex PCR; TCRdb's copy has only in-frame clones and lacks some. The sample carries under 900,000 clones, roughly 15% recorded once. A word on this clone: Its antigen is as yet unknown.

This sequence was found in a woman in her late teens or twenties in good health. Specimen: naive CD4+ T cells from blood.

The DNA for the CDR3 is TGTGCCAGCAGCCAAGGACAGGGCTCCCAAGAGACCCAGTACTTC. Residues: CASSQGQGSQETQYF. The chain couples TRBV4-2 to TRBJ2-5, with 7 bases lining up with TRBD1. Germline assignment: CDR1 LGHNA and CDR2 YNFKEQ. This CDR3 is 15 amino acids long. V lost 1 base, J lost 1 base, and 3 bases stayed unmatched.